This T cell receptor (beta chain) was sequenced in a study of cytomegalovirus exposure and HLA in healthy donors. Researchers ran the PCR with 60 Vbeta and 13 Jbeta primers. Libraries were prepared by immunoSEQ multiplex PCR; TCRdb keeps only in-frame clonotypes and omits some of them. This table holds about 170,000 clones, approximately 70% found once. Regarding this clone: Its specificity is unknown.

Germline lookup yields CDR1 MNHEY and CDR2 SVGAGI. CDR3 size: 11 residues. Trimming left V 6 bases short and J 6 bases short, with 9 bases between. Whole-study results and caveats: Judged likely to be a sequencing artifact was a cluster of highly shared sequence variants.

Material: PBMCs. This chain connects TRBV6-5 to TRBJ2-7; D is possibly TRBD2 (5 bases). This TCR was recovered from a man in his forties in good health and CMV-seropositive. Here the CDR3 reads CASRWAGEQYF. The CDR3 DNA reads TGTGCCAGCAGATGGGCGGGCGAGCAGTACTTC.